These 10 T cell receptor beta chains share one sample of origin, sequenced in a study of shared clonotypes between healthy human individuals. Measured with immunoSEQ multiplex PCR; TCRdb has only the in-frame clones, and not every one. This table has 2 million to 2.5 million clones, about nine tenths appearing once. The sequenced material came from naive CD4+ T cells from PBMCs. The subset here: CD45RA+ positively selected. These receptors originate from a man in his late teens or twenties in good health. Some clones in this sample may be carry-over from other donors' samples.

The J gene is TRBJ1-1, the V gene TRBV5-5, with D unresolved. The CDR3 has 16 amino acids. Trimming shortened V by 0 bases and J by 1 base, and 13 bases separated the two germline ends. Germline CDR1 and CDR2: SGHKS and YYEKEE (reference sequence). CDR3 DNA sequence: TGTGCCAGCAGCTTGGTGTTATTGCTCTCGAACACTGAAGCTTTCTTT. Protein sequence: CASSLVLLLSNTEAFF.

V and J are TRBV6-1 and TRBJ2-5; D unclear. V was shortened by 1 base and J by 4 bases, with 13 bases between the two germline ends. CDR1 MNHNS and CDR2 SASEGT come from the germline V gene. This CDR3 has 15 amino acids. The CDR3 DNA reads TGTGCCAGCAGTGAAGTTCCGGGCGGAAGAGAGACCCAGTACTTC. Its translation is CASSEVPGGRETQYF.

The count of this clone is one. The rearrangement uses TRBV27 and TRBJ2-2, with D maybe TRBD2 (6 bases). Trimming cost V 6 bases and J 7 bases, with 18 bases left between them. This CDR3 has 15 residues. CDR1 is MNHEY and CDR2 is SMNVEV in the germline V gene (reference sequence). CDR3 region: CASRGISGLLGELFF. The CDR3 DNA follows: TGTGCCAGCAGGGGGATCTCCGGACTACTCGGGGAGCTGTTTTTT.

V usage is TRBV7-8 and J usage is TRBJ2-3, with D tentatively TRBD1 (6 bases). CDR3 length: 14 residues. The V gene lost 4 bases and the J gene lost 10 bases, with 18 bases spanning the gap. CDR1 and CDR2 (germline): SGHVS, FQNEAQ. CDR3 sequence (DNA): TGTGCCAGCAGCTACAGGGTAGGGACCATCGCGCAGTATTTT. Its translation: CASSYRVGTIAQYF. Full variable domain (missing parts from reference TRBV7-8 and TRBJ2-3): GAGVSQSPRYKVAKRGQDVALRCDPISGHVSLFWYQQALGQGPEFLTYFQNEAQLDKSGLPSDRFFAERPEGSVSTLKIQRTQQEDSAVYLCASSYRVGTIAQYFGPGTRLTVL.

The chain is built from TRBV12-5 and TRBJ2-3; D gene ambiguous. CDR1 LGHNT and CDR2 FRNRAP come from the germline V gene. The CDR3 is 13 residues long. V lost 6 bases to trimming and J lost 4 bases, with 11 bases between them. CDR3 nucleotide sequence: TGTGCTAGTGGCCCTAGTTCTGCAGATACGCAGTATTTT. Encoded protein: CASGPSSADTQYF.

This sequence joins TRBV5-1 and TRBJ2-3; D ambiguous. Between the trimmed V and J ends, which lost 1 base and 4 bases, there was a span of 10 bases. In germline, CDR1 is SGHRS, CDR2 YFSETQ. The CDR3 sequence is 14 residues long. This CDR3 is CASSLPGRADTQYF. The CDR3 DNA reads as TGCGCCAGCAGCTTGCCCGGCCGGGCAGATACGCAGTATTTT.

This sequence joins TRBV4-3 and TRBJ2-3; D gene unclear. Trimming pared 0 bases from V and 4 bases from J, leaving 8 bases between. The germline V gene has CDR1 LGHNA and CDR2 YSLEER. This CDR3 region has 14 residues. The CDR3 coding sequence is TGCGCCAGCAGCCAAGAAGGGCCAGCAGATACGCAGTATTTT. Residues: CASSQEGPADTQYF.

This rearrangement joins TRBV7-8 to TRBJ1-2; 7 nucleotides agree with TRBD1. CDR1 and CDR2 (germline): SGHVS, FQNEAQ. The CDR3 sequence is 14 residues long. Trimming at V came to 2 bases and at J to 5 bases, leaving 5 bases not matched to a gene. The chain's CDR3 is CASSLSAGGYGYTF. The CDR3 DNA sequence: TGTGCCAGCAGCTTAAGCGCAGGGGGATATGGCTACACCTTC.

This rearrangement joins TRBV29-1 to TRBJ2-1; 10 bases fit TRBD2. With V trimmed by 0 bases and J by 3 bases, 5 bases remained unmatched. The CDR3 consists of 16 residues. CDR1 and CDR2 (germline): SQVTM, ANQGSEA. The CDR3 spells CSVEEQREGLYNEQFF. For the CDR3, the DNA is TGCAGCGTTGAAGAACAGCGGGAGGGCCTCTACAATGAGCAGTTCTTC.

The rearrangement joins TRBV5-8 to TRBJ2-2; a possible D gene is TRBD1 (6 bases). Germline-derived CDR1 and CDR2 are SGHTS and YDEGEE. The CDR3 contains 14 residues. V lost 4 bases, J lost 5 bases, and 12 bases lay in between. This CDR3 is CASSAPGDTGELFF. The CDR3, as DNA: TGTGCCAGCAGCGCACCAGGGGATACCGGGGAGCTGTTTTTT.